The text below deals with one TCR beta chain. No cognate antigen has been identified for it. Base-call qualities are not available, and no considerably larger clone is one nucleotide away. Participants in the prospective study were aged about 18 to 90 years, lived in over 20 United States geographic areas, and enrolled through a virtual design. In the prospective study, participants were assigned to cohorts based on the clinical history participants reported in a screening survey and a study questionnaire. In the prospective study, whole blood, serum and a nasopharyngeal or oropharyngeal swab were collected from each participant by mobile phlebotomists. Additional blood draws and questionnaires over a 2-month period could optionally be provided by prospective study participants. Before DNA extraction, prospective study blood samples were shipped either frozen or at room temperature. These data belong to a study of blood T cell repertoires in COVID-19 (dated by TCRdb to about 2020). About the full investigation: Samples from collaborators originated in the United States, Italy and Spain and spanned both the acute and convalescent phases of COVID-19. The prospective study material was composed of cDNA or gDNA derived from T cells, B-cell-depleted T cells, or PBMCs. Subjects who had been exposed to COVID-19, were actively infected with it, or had recovered from it provided the deeply sampled blood TCRbeta repertoires that made up the dataset. The repertoires were released in a freely available public database intended as a resource for research on the immune response to SARS-CoV-2. The samples were drawn from the first 160 participants of the ongoing ImmuneRACE study and from 1,254 subjects provided by 6 global collaborators. A de-identified subject ID, COVID-19 status, age in years and sex were almost always included in the sample metadata. Where HLA class I and class II types were available, the types were taken from metadata supplied by the sample provider, not from assay-based typing. General study outcomes and caveats: The quantity of clinical and demographic metadata differed by source and by participant and was supplied without curation.

Including cysteine and phenylalanine, the CDR3 has 14 amino acids. CDR3 DNA is the only sequence kept; it has 42 bases, read in frame from the first base. CDR1 is given as SGHNT and CDR2 as YENEEA, both from the germline V gene. Trimming costs V 2 bases and J 3 bases, and their ends lie 10 bases apart. The immunoSEQ Assay, a bias-controlled multiplex PCR, was used to amplify TCRbeta CDR3 regions from genomic DNA. Processing in the source paper ran as follows. The number of nucleated cells in each sample was estimated by amplification of reference gene primers within the assay. To quantify the absolute abundance of each unique TCRbeta CDR3 rearrangement, sequence reads were collapsed and filtered. For each sample, productive Simpson clonality was calculated as the square root of Simpson's diversity index across productive rearrangements. What TCRdb holds here is the immuneACCESS table cut down to in-frame rearrangements. Part of the clones is not present; checked against another copy, under half of the missing clones reflect an unresolved V gene, and the others are unexplained. V and J calls and clone size follow that table, whereas D and trimming were derived from the DNA. The table for this sample lists 200,000 to 250,000 clones; approximately 80% of them were counted only once. The ten largest make up approximately 1.2% of the sample.

The sample consisted of PBMCs or T cells enriched from blood (not recorded which). The rearranged segments are TRBV11-3 and TRBJ2-5; no confident D gene assignment can be made. The source is a woman aged 40 to 50 with acute COVID-19. CDR3 sequence: CASSLNLQEETQYF. The DNA sequence is given as TGTGCCAGCAGCTTAAATCTTCAGGAAGAGACCCAGTACTTC.